Listed below are T cell receptor beta chains from one sample, sequenced in a study of tumor-infiltrating lymphocytes in oesophageal squamous cell carcinoma. TCRdb re-derived calls from the PCR reads in MiXCR, one entry per CDR3 protein. Of about 9,600 distinct CDR3 sequences listed, roughly 60% were seen once; the top ten hold more than 25%. The sequenced material came from esophageal tumor tissue. These receptors were taken from a male donor with esophageal squamous cell carcinoma. The CDR3 runs from the conserved cysteine through the conserved F or W. A D gene is named only where the DNA matches it firmly. Expanded clones are given a class, and other clones once, few, many or no size at all.

clone_size,j_call,v_call,d_call,cdr3_nt,cdr3_aa
.,TRBJ2-1,TRBV6-1,.,TGTGCCAGCAGTGAAGCGCTTAGGTACGAGCAGTTCTTC,CASSEALRYEQFF
.,TRBJ2-1,TRBV12-3/TRBV12-4,.,TGTGCCAGCAGTTTAGTGGGGGGCGATGAGCAGTTCTTC,CASSLVGGDEQFF
.,TRBJ2-5,TRBV7-2,.,TGTGCCAGCAGCTTAGCGATGTGGGGACGCTCCTATAATTCACCCCTCCACTTC,CASSLAMWGRSYNSPLHF
.,TRBJ2-5,TRBV7-6,TRBD1,TGTGCCAGCAGACGGACAGGGGGAGAAGAGACCCAGTACTTC,CASRRTGGEETQYF
.,TRBJ1-6,TRBV7-8,.,TGTGCCAGCAGTCCCCCGGGGGGTAGTTCACCCCTCCACTTT,CASSPPGGSSPLHF
.,TRBJ2-3,TRBV7-2,TRBD2,TGTGCCAGCAGTCAACTAGCGGGAGTCCCAGATACGCAGTATTTT,CASSQLAGVPDTQYF
.,TRBJ2-6,TRBV27,.,TGTGCCAGCAGTTACTCTGGGGCCAACGTCCTGACTTTC,CASSYSGANVLTF
.,TRBJ1-2,TRBV7-2,.,TGTGCCAGCAGCTTAGGGGGCGCGTCTCGGAGCTACACCTTC,CASSLGGASRSYTF
.,TRBJ2-3,TRBV11-2,.,TGTGCCAGCAGCTCTGACACAGATACGCAGTATTTT,CASSSDTDTQYF
.,TRBJ2-3,TRBV12-3/TRBV12-4,.,TGTGCCAGCAGTCCCCGTAGGACTAGCACAGATACGCAGTATTTT,CASSPRRTSTDTQYF
.,TRBJ2-1,TRBV5-1,TRBD2,TGCGCCAGCAGCGGTGGACTAGCGGGGGTCGATGAGCAGTTCTTC,CASSGGLAGVDEQFF
many,TRBJ2-7,TRBV11-2,.,TGTGCCAGCAGCTTACAAGCCACGCCCACCTTCGAGCAGTACTTC,CASSLQATPTFEQYF
few,TRBJ1-6,TRBV4-1,TRBD1,TGCGCCAGCAGCCAAGGCCTCTCCGGGACAGGGCTGGATTCACCCCTCCACTTC,CASSQGLSGTGLDSPLHF
many,TRBJ1-2,TRBV10-2,.,TGCGCCAGCAGTGCCGACTATGGCTACACCTTC,CASSADYGYTF
.,TRBJ2-1,TRBV7-6,.,TGTGCTAGCAGCGCCGGGACTTACAATGAGCAGTTCTTC,CASSAGTYNEQFF
.,TRBJ2-3,TRBV7-3,TRBD2,TGTGCCAGCAGCCCACTAGCGGGGGGCATGGATACGCAGTATTTT,CASSPLAGGMDTQYF
once,TRBJ1-1,TRBV11-1,.,TGTGCCAGCAGCTTAGAGAGGGGTGAAGCTTTCTTT,CASSLERGEAFF
.,TRBJ2-5,TRBV7-6,.,TGTGCCAGCAGCCCGGACTTGGAGACCCAGTACTTC,CASSPDLETQYF
.,TRBJ2-1,TRBV11-1,.,TGTGCCAGCAGCTTAGCGTGGCAGGGGAGCTCCTACAATGAGCAGTTCTTC,CASSLAWQGSSYNEQFF
.,TRBJ2-1,TRBV7-3,.,TGTGCCAGCAGCCCATCGGTTGTGAGCTCCTACAATGAGCAGTTCTTC,CASSPSVVSSYNEQFF
.,TRBJ2-1,TRBV24-1,TRBD1,TGTGCCACCAGTGATTCCCCCGGGACAGGGGGCAGGCTCATTAATGAGCAGTTCTTC,CATSDSPGTGGRLINEQFF
.,TRBJ2-1,TRBV6-6,.,TGTGCCAGCAGTTACGCGGATGTCGCACTCTATGAGCAGTTCTTC,CASSYADVALYEQFF
few,TRBJ2-3,TRBV5-1,.,TGCGCCAGCAGCTTTTCTGCGACAGCTGATACGCAGTATTTT,CASSFSATADTQYF
.,TRBJ2-6,TRBV7-3,TRBD1,TGTGCCAGCAGCTTAACGTCCGGGACAGGGGGAAGTGGCCTGACTTTC,CASSLTSGTGGSGLTF
.,TRBJ1-3,TRBV12-3/TRBV12-4,.,TGTGCCAGCAGTTTAGAGGTGGCCCTGGGAAACACCATATATTTT,CASSLEVALGNTIYF
.,TRBJ1-2,TRBV24-1,.,TGTGCCACCAGTGATTTCGGAGGGAATGGCTACACCTTC,CATSDFGGNGYTF
few,TRBJ2-1,TRBV7-8,.,TGTGCCAGCAGCTTAGCCGGACCCAGGGAAGATGAGCAGTTCTTC,CASSLAGPREDEQFF
few,TRBJ1-1,TRBV7-8,TRBD1,TGTGCCAGCAGCTTAGCGAGGACAGGGGTGGGGCTCATGAACACTGAAGCTTTCTTT,CASSLARTGVGLMNTEAFF
.,TRBJ2-3,TRBV7-9,.,TGTGCCAGCAGCCGGACCTATACGCAGTATTTT,CASSRTYTQYF
.,TRBJ2-2,TRBV9,.,TGTGCCAGCAGCGTAAGGACCGGGGAGCTGTTTTTT,CASSVRTGELFF
.,TRBJ2-7,TRBV7-2,.,TGTGCCAGCAGCTCGATGATCTACGAGCAGTACTTC,CASSSMIYEQYF
few,TRBJ2-1,TRBV7-3,.,TGTGCCAGCAGCCCCCAGGCCCTAGGACTACGAGACAATGAGCAGTTCTTC,CASSPQALGLRDNEQFF
.,TRBJ1-2,TRBV7-9,TRBD1,TGTGCCAGCAGCTTAGCTACTCAGACAGGGCACGGCTACACCTTC,CASSLATQTGHGYTF
many,TRBJ2-7,TRBV5-1,TRBD2,TGCGCCAGCAGCACGCTCACTAGCGGGACAACCTACGAGCAGTACTTC,CASSTLTSGTTYEQYF
.,TRBJ2-1,TRBV7-4,.,TGTGCCAGCAGCTTAGTTGACCTTCCTTTGGGATCGGATAACTTC,CASSLVDLPLGSDNF
.,TRBJ2-5,TRBV6-8,TRBD2,TGTGCCAGCAGAGGGACTAGCGGGAGTAACTACAATGAGCAGTACTTC,CASRGTSGSNYNEQYF
.,TRBJ2-3,TRBV7-3,TRBD1,TGTGCCAGCAGCGCCCAGGGGGCAGATACGCAGTATTTT,CASSAQGADTQYF
.,TRBJ2-5,TRBV7-3,.,TGTGCCAGCAGCCAAGGGAGCCACAATGAGCAGTACTTC,CASSQGSHNEQYF
.,TRBJ2-5,TRBV6-1,.,TGTGCCAGCAGTTGGCAGGGCGTCGGGGAGACCCAGTACTTC,CASSWQGVGETQYF
.,TRBJ2-5,TRBV7-9,TRBD1,TGTGCCAGTAGACCCTCAGGGGGAGAGACCCAGTACTTC,CASRPSGGETQYF
.,TRBJ2-5,TRBV7-2,.,TGTGCCAGCAGCCATAGGACCATTTCAGAGACCCAGTACTTC,CASSHRTISETQYF
.,TRBJ1-1,TRBV6-8,.,TGTGCCAGCAGTCGCCCCTCACTGGGGACTGAAGCTTTCTTT,CASSRPSLGTEAFF
.,TRBJ2-1,TRBV7-2,.,TGTGCCAGCAGCTCGACTAGCTCCTACAATGAGCAGTTCTTC,CASSSTSSYNEQFF
many,TRBJ2-7,TRBV7-8,.,TGTGCCAGCAGCTTAGGGCCAGGGAACTACGAGCAGTACTTC,CASSLGPGNYEQYF
once,TRBJ1-2,TRBV7-3,.,TGTGCCAGCAGCTCGGACCACTATGGCTACACCTTC,CASSSDHYGYTF
many,TRBJ2-2,TRBV5-1,.,TGCGCCAGCAGCTTGGTGTTCCAGGCGGGCACCGGGGAGCTGTTTTTT,CASSLVFQAGTGELFF